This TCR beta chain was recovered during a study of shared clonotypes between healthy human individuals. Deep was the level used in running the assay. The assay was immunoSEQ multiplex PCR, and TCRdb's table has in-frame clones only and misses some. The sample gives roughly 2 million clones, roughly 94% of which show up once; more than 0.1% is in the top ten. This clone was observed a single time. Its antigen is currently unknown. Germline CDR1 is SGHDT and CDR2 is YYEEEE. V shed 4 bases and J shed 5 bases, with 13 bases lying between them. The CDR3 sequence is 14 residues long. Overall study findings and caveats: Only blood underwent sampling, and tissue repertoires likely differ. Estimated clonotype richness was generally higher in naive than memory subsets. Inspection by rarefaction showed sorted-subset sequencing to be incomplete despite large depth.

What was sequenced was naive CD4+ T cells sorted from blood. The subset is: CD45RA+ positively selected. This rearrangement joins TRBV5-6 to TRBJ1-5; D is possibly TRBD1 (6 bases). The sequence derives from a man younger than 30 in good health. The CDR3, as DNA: TGTGCCAGCAGCCTAGGGACACTATATCAGCCCCAGCATTTT. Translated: CASSLGTLYQPQHF.